Listed here are 28 T cell receptor beta chains from one sample, sequenced in a study of blood T cells in healthy people across ages. The authors ran a second PCR of about 7 to 12 cycles using a sample-barcoded 5' primer and a J-beta primer mix. TCRdb called the 5' RACE reads again in MiXCR, with one record for every CDR3 protein. The repertoire holds fewer than 900,000 distinct CDR3 sequences, with approximately 35% as singletons. Sequencing input: blood. These receptors came from a man between 18 and 35 years old in good health.

The table lists this clonotype with many counts. The CDR3, as DNA: TGTGCCAGCAGTTTCGTTCCGACAGAGACCCAGTACTTC. Protein: CASSFVPTETQYF. The chain recombines TRBV12-3 or TRBV12-4 with TRBJ2-5; D uncertain. This CDR3 is built from 13 residues. V lost 3 bases, J lost 4 bases, and 9 bases lay in between.

The sample holds many counts of this clonotype. The chain recombines TRBV10-3 with TRBJ1-2; D gene unclear. The V and J ends lost 0 bases and 4 bases respectively, with 12 bases between them. Germline V gives CDR1 ENHRY, CDR2 SYGVKD. The CDR3 is made up of 15 amino acids. The CDR3 is CAISESPGGIYGYTF. DNA for the CDR3: TGTGCCATCAGTGAGTCGCCTGGCGGCATCTATGGCTACACCTTC.

This sequence joins TRBV4-2 and TRBJ2-1; D gene ambiguous. The V and J ends lost 6 bases and 0 bases respectively, with 12 bases between them. This CDR3 is 15 amino acids long. Germline assignment: CDR1 LGHNA and CDR2 YNFKEQ. The CDR3 sequence is CASSPEVGSYNEQFF. In DNA, the CDR3 is TGTGCCAGCAGTCCCGAGGTAGGCTCCTACAATGAGCAGTTCTTC.

This clonotype was counted only a few times. V is TRBV7-9 and J is TRBJ2-1; 12 nucleotides match TRBD2. This CDR3 comprises 16 residues. The germline V gene has CDR1 SEHNR and CDR2 FQNEAQ (reference sequence). V trimming: 5 bases; J trimming: 9 bases; junction bases outside the gene matches: 11. The CDR3 loop reads CASSIGTSGPRGEQFF. CDR3 DNA: TGTGCCAGCAGCATCGGGACTAGCGGGCCCCGGGGTGAGCAGTTCTTC.

This chain joins TRBV2 and TRBJ1-1, with D perhaps matching TRBD1 (5 bases). Germline V CDR1 and CDR2: SNHLY, FYNNEI. V lost 3 bases to trimming and J lost 4 bases, with 12 bases between them. This CDR3 is built from 14 residues. The CDR3: CASSEGTVGTEAFF. The CDR3 DNA sequence: TGTGCCAGCAGTGAGGGGACGGTGGGCACTGAAGCTTTCTTT.

V and J are TRBV2 and TRBJ2-3, with 10 bases fitting TRBD2. The CDR3 length is 15 residues. J was trimmed by 6 bases and V by 2 bases; bases with no gene match: 5. The germline V gene has CDR1 SNHLY and CDR2 FYNNEI. The CDR3 nucleotides read TGTGCCAGCAGTGAACTAGCGGGGGTCGGGGATACGCAGTATTTT. Its translation is CASSELAGVGDTQYF.

This chain uses TRBV20-1 with TRBJ2-7; TRBD1 aligns across 11 bases. The CDR3 is 13 amino acids. Germline loops: CDR1 DFQATT, CDR2 SNEGSKA (reference sequence). Losses at the gene ends were 4 bases for V and 6 bases for J; bases not matched to a gene: 5. CDR3 DNA: TGCAGTGCTACCTCGGGACAGGGGGGCGAGCAGTACTTC. It codes for CSATSGQGGEQYF.

In its sample, this clonotype was seen a few times. V and J are TRBV7-9 and TRBJ2-1; 10 nucleotides match TRBD1. Germline trimming cut 5 bases from V and 7 bases from J; bases unmatched to any gene: 8. Germline assignment: CDR1 SEHNR and CDR2 FQNEAQ (reference sequence). This CDR3 is 15 amino acids long. For the CDR3, the DNA is TGTGCCAGCAGCACCCGACAGGGGGCCAATAATGAGCAGTTCTTC. This gives the protein CASSTRQGANNEQFF.

The sample holds many counts of this clonotype. The rearrangement joins TRBV5-1 to TRBJ2-3, with no clear D. The CDR3 runs 11 residues. The germline gives CDR1 SGHRS, CDR2 YFSETQ. V lost 6 bases, J lost 2 bases, and 4 bases lay in between. The CDR3 DNA reads TGCGCCAGCAAGATCACAGATACGCAGTATTTT. Amino acids: CASKITDTQYF.

A few counts support this clonotype. This chain links TRBV7-9 with TRBJ1-2, with unresolved D. V gave up 2 bases and J gave up 2 bases, with 15 bases separating them. CDR1 is SEHNR and CDR2 is FQNEAQ in the germline V gene (reference sequence). CDR3 size: 16 residues. CDR3 sequence reads: CASSLYFWFPNYGYTF. Here the CDR3 DNA reads TGTGCCAGCAGCTTATACTTTTGGTTTCCAAACTATGGCTACACCTTC.

This rearrangement joins TRBV15 to TRBJ1-5; 8 bases match TRBD1. The CDR3 consists of 16 residues. V shed 0 bases, J shed 7 bases, and the junction held 8 bases outside the gene matches. CDR1 is LNHNV and CDR2 is YYDKDF in the germline V gene (reference sequence). The CDR3 region has the DNA TGTGCCACCAGCAGAGATCGGGGGACAGGTCTACAGCCCCAGCATTTT. Translated, it gives CATSRDRGTGLQPQHF.

This clonotype was seen only a few times. V gene TRBV4-2 combines with J gene TRBJ1-2, with 7 bases fitting TRBD1. The CDR3 runs to 16 residues. V lost 3 bases, J lost 1 base, and 8 bases stayed unmatched. CDR1 and CDR2 from the germline V gene are LGHNA and YNFKEQ. The DNA of the CDR3 is TGTGCCAGCAGCCAGGATATAAACAGGGGTAACTATGGCTACACCTTC. Its translation is CASSQDINRGNYGYTF.

The V and J genes are TRBV3-1 and TRBJ2-1; no definite D call. V lost 1 base and J 0 bases, leaving 13 bases between the germline ends. This CDR3 region has 17 residues. The germline gives CDR1 LGHDT, CDR2 YNNKEL (reference sequence). The CDR3 is CASSQVRGGISYNEQFF. The DNA for the CDR3 is TGTGCCAGCAGCCAAGTGAGAGGTGGTATCTCCTACAATGAGCAGTTCTTC.

This clonotype was observed once. This could be a read error, since a much larger clone is one nucleotide away. The chain joins TRBV6-5 to TRBJ2-7; a possible D gene is TRBD2 (6 bases). V shed 10 bases and J shed 4 bases, with 23 bases lying between them. This CDR3 is built from 15 residues. The germline gives CDR1 MNHEY, CDR2 SVGAGI. CDR3 nucleotide sequence: TGTGCCAACAGCCGCAAAGTGGGGGGTAGGTACGAGCAGTACTTC. Residues: CANSRKVGGRYEQYF.

There are a few counts of this clonotype. The chain is built from TRBV3-1 and TRBJ1-5; possibly TRBD1 for D (5 bases). Germline CDR1 reads LGHDT; CDR2 reads YNNKEL (reference sequence). CDR3 length: 16 amino acids. Trimming stripped 1 base from V and 1 base from J, with 11 bases between. The CDR3 nucleotides are TGTGCCAGCAGCCAAGGTGGGTCAGGGAGCAATCAGCCCCAGCATTTT. It yields the protein CASSQGGSGSNQPQHF.

In this sample, this clonotype turned up a few times. Just one base apart from a much larger clone, this may be a read error. The chain has TRBV9 and TRBJ2-3; D is unclear. This CDR3 region has 15 residues. The germline V and J ends were trimmed by 0 bases and 2 bases, with 10 bases remaining between them. The V gene's germline CDR1 is SGDLS and CDR2 YYNGEE. The chain's CDR3 is CASSVVAAITDTQYF. CDR3 coding DNA: TGTGCCAGCAGCGTAGTTGCAGCTATCACAGATACGCAGTATTTT.

This clonotype was recorded only once. The rearrangement links TRBV28 to TRBJ2-6; D uncertain. The CDR3 totals 16 residues. The V end lost 1 base, the J end lost 4 bases, and 11 bases lay between the germline ends. Germline CDR1 MDHEN, CDR2 SYDVKM. The CDR3 sequence: CASSLLVAPGANVLTF. The CDR3, as DNA: TGTGCCAGCAGTTTATTAGTAGCCCCCGGGGCCAACGTCCTGACTTTC.

At least ten counts were recorded for this clonotype. This chain links TRBV6-5 with TRBJ2-5; a possible D gene is TRBD2 (6 bases). The length of the CDR3 is 15 residues. V dropped 8 bases and J dropped 2 bases, with 18 bases sitting between them. The germline V gene has CDR1 MNHEY and CDR2 SVGAGI. The CDR3: CASSLYLGGQETQYF. Written as DNA, the CDR3 is TGTGCCAGCTCTCTTTATCTTGGGGGGCAAGAGACCCAGTACTTC.

This clonotype was seen only a few times. This chain uses TRBV20-1 with TRBJ1-2, with 11 bases lining up with TRBD1. This CDR3 spans 14 amino acids. Trimming at V came to 6 bases and at J to 5 bases, leaving 8 bases not matched to a gene. The germline V gene encodes CDR1 DFQATT and CDR2 SNEGSKA (reference sequence). The CDR3 DNA is TGCAGTGCCCAGGACAGGGGGCGGAATTATGGCTACACCTTC. Translating gives CSAQDRGRNYGYTF.

The chain couples TRBV20-1 to TRBJ2-3, with TRBD2 identical over 8 bases. The J segment lost 6 bases and the V segment lost 5 bases, leaving 10 bases of the junction unmatched. Germline V gene data show CDR1 as DFQATT and CDR2 as SNEGSKA (reference sequence). This CDR3 is built from 14 residues. The CDR3: CSALSPGGRDTQYF. The CDR3 DNA reads as TGCAGTGCTCTTTCCCCGGGAGGGAGGGATACGCAGTATTTT.

This clonotype was found a few times. V gene TRBV6-5 combines with J gene TRBJ2-3, with D possibly matching TRBD2 (6 bases). Trimming took 0 bases from V and 7 from J, leaving 14 bases between them. Per the germline V gene, CDR1 is MNHEY and CDR2 is SVGAGI. The CDR3 contains 15 residues. CDR3 amino acids: CASSYSRGATNTQYF. The CDR3 nucleotides are TGTGCCAGCAGTTACTCTCGCGGGGCGACAAATACGCAGTATTTT.

This clonotype was seen many times. This sequence joins TRBV7-2 and TRBJ2-7, with 12 bases that match TRBD1. The V segment lost 3 bases and the J segment 5 bases; nucleotides outside the gene matches: 17. The germline gives CDR1 SGHTA, CDR2 FQGNSA. The CDR3 length is 19 residues. CDR3 residues: CASSFPGQGAYQVPHEQYF. The CDR3 DNA follows: TGTGCCAGCAGCTTTCCGGGACAGGGGGCTTATCAAGTACCCCACGAGCAGTACTTC.

The chain carries TRBV10-1 and TRBJ1-2; 10 bases are shared with TRBD1. The CDR3 contains 18 residues. J gave up 1 base and V 5 bases, and 13 bases lay outside the gene matches. Per the germline V gene, CDR1 is WNHNN and CDR2 is SYGVQD (reference sequence). The CDR3 is CASSRTGQGYGFNYGYTF. As DNA, the CDR3 is TGCGCCAGCAGTAGAACGGGACAGGGGTACGGATTTAACTATGGCTACACCTTC.

J is TRBJ2-7 and V is TRBV7-2; TRBD1 or TRBD2 may be the D gene (6 bases each). CDR3 size: 16 residues. Germline CDR1 is SGHTA and CDR2 is FQGNSA. The ends were cut back, 2 bases at V and 1 base at J, with 15 bases in the middle. This chain's CDR3 is CASSLRSGAVSYEQYF. In DNA, the CDR3 is TGTGCCAGCAGCTTAAGATCGGGGGCTGTTTCCTACGAGCAGTACTTC. Supplemented by reference TRBV7-2 and TRBJ2-7, the full variable domain reads GAGVSQSPSNKVTEKGKDVELRCDPISGHTALYWYRQSLGQGLEFLIYFQGNSAPDKSGLPSDRFSAERTGGSVSTLTIQRTQQEDSAVYLCASSLRSGAVSYEQYFGPGTRLTVT.

The chain employs TRBV7-9 and TRBJ2-5; unclear D gene. The end of the DNA aligns better with TRBJ2-1, so the J call may be wrong. Germline V lookup: CDR1 SEHNR, CDR2 FQNEAQ (reference sequence). The CDR3 length is 17 residues. The CDR3 sequence is CASSLDFRVGNQETQFF. CDR3 bases: TGTGCCAGCAGCTTGGATTTTAGGGTTGGCAACCAAGAGACCCAGTTCTTC.

This clonotype has just a few counts. V is TRBV7-8 and J is TRBJ2-7; D is uncertain. Germline CDR1 and CDR2: SGHVS and FQNEAQ. Trimming took 1 base from V and 7 from J, leaving 11 bases between them. This CDR3 has 13 residues. CDR3 bases: TGTGCCAGCAGCTTAGATCCGGGTCGAGAGCAGTACTTC. This sequence encodes CASSLDPGREQYF. The full variable domain, its missing parts supplied by reference TRBV7-8 and TRBJ2-7, is GAGVSQSPRYKVAKRGQDVALRCDPISGHVSLFWYQQALGQGPEFLTYFQNEAQLDKSGLPSDRFFAERPEGSVSTLKIQRTQQEDSAVYLCASSLDPGREQYFGPGTRLTVT.

This clonotype has only a few counts. The genes are TRBV4-3 and TRBJ2-7; D is perhaps TRBD1 (6 bases). Germline assignment: CDR1 LGHNA and CDR2 YSLEER. V lost 0 bases to trimming and J lost 0 bases, with 12 bases between them. This CDR3 is 16 amino acids long. As DNA, the CDR3 is TGCGCCAGCAGCCAAGATGGGCAGGGGAGCTCCTACGAGCAGTACTTC. Encoded protein: CASSQDGQGSSYEQYF.

This clonotype appeared a few times. A single base separates this from a much larger clone, so it may be a read error. The chain has TRBV6-1 and TRBJ2-1; D is uncertain. This CDR3 is built from 11 residues. The germline CDR1 and CDR2 sequences are MNHNS and SASEGT. Trimming cost V 2 bases and J 5 bases, with 1 base left between them. The CDR3 is CASSENNEQFF. DNA of the CDR3: TGTGCCAGCAGTGAAAACAATGAGCAGTTCTTC.